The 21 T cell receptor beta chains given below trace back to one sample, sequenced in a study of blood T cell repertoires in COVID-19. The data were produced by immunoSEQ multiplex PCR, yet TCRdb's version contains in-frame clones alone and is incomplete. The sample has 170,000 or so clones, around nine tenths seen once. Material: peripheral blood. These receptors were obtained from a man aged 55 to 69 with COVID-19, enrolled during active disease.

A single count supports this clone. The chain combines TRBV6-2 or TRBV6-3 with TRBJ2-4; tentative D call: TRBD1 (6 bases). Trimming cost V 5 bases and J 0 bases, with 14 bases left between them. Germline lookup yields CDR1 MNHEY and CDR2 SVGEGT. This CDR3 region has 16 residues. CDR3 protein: CASSNKQGLAKNIQYF. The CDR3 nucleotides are TGTGCCAGCAGTAACAAACAGGGTCTAGCCAAAAACATTCAGTACTTC.

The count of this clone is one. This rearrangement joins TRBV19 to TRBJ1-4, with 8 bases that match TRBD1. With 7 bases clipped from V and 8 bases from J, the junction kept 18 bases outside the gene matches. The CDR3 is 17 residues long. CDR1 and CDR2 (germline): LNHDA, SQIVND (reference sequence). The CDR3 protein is CASTSTSPGRGHEKLFF. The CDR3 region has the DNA TGTGCCAGTACCTCAACTAGTCCAGGCAGGGGGCACGAAAAACTGTTTTTT.

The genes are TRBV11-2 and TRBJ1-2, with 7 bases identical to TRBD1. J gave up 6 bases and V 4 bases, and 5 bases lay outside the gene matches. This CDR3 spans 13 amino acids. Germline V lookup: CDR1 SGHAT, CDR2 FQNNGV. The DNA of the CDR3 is TGTGCCAGCAGCTCTGACAGGGCCCATGGCTACACCTTC. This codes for CASSSDRAHGYTF. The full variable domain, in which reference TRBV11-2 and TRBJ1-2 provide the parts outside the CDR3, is EAGVAQSPRYKIIEKRQSVAFWCNPISGHATLYWYQQILGQGPKLLIQFQNNGVVDDSQLPKDRFSAERLKGVDSTLKIQPAKLEDSAVYLCASSSDRAHGYTFGSGTRLTVV.

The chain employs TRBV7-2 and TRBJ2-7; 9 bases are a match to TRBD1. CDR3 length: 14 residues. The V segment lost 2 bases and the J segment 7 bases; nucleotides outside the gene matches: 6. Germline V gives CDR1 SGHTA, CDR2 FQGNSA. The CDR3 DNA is TGTGCCAGCAGCTTAACACAGGGGGCCGGAGAGCAGTACTTC. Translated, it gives CASSLTQGAGEQYF.

Here the CDR3 reads CASSPGTANYGYTF. In nucleotides, the CDR3 is TGTGCCAGCAGCCCCGGGACAGCTAACTATGGCTACACCTTC. V usage is TRBV7-2 and J usage is TRBJ1-2, with TRBD1 matching over 7 bases. V dropped 5 bases and J dropped 0; count of bases not matched to a gene: 3. Germline V gene lookup returns CDR1 SGHTA and CDR2 FQGNSA. The CDR3 contains 14 residues.

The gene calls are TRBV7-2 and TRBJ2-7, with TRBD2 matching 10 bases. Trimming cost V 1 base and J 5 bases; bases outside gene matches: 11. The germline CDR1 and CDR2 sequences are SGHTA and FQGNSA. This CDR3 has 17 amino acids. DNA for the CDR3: TGTGCCAGCAGCTTAGTTGGACTAGCGGAGATAGCCCACGAGCAGTACTTC. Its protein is CASSLVGLAEIAHEQYF.

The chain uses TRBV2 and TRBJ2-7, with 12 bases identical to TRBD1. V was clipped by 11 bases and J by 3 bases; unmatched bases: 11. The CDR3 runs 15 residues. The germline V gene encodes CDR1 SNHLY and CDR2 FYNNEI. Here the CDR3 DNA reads TGTGCCCGGGGACAGGGGGCTATTACCCTCTACGAGCAGTACTTC. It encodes CARGQGAITLYEQYF.

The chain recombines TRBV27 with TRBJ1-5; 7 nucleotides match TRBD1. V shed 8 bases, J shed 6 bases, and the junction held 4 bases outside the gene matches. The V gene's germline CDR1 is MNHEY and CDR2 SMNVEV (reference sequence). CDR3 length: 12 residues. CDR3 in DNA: TGTGCCAGCCAGACAGGGCTTCAGCCCCAGCATTTT. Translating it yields CASQTGLQPQHF.

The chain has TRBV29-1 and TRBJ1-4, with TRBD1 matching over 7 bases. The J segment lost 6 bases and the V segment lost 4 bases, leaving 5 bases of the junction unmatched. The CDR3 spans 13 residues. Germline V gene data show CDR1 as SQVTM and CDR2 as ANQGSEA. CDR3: CSVGDRVDEKLFF. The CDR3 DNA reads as TGCAGCGTTGGAGACAGGGTGGATGAAAAACTGTTTTTT.

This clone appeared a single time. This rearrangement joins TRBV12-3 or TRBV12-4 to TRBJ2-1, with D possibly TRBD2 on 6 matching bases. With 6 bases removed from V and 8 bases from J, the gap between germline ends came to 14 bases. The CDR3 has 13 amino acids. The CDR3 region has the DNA TGTGCCAGCAGACAGGACCCGGGGGATGAGCAGTTCTTC. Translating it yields CASRQDPGDEQFF.

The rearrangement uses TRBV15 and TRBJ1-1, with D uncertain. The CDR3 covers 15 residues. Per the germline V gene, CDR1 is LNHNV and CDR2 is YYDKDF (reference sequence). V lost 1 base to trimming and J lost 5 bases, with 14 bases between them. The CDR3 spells CATSRAGGFKTEAFF. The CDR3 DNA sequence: TGTGCCACCAGCAGAGCAGGAGGTTTCAAGACTGAAGCTTTCTTT.

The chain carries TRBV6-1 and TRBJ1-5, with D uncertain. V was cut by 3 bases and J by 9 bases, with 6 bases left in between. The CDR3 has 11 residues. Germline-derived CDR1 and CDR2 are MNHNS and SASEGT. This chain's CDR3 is CASSEYPPQHF. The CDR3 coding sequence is TGTGCCAGCAGTGAGTATCCGCCCCAGCATTTT.

The CDR3 is CASSHTGGTHNEQFF. The CDR3 DNA reads as TGTGCCAGCAGCCATACTGGGGGCACCCACAATGAGCAGTTCTTC. J is TRBJ2-1 and V is TRBV14, with D maybe TRBD1 (6 bases). This CDR3 spans 15 amino acids. V was clipped by 3 bases and J by 5 bases, with 14 bases between them. Germline V gene data show CDR1 as SGHDN and CDR2 as FVKESK. Together with reference TRBV14 and TRBJ2-1, the CDR3 gives the full variable domain: EAGVTQFPSHSVIEKGQTVTLRCDPISGHDNLYWYRRVMGKEIKFLLHFVKESKQDESGMPNNRFLAERTGGTYSTLKVQPAELEDSGVYFCASSHTGGTHNEQFFGPGTRLTVL.

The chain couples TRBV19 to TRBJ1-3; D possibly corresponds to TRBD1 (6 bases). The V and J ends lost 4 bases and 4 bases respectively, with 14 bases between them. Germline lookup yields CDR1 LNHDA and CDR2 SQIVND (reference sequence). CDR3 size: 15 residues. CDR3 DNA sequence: TGTGCCAGTAGTAGATCAGGGGCGGCAGGAAACACCATATATTTT. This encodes CASSRSGAAGNTIYF.

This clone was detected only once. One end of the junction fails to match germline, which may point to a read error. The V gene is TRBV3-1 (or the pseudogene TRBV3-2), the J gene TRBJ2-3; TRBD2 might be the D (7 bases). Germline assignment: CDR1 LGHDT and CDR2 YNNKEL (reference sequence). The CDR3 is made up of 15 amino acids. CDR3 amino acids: CASSQGGVQVDTQYF. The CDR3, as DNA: TGTGCCAGCAGTCAAGGGGGGGTTCAGGTAGATACGCAGTATTTT.

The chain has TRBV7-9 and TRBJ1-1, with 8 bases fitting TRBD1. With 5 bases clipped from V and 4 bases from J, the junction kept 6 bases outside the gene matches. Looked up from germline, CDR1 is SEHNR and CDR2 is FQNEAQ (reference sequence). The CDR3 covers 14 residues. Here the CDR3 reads CASSMLQGGTEAFF. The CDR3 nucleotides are TGTGCCAGCAGCATGTTACAGGGGGGCACTGAAGCTTTCTTT. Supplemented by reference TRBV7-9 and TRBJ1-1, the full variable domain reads DTGVSQNPRHKITKRGQNVTFRCDPISEHNRLYWYRQTLGQGPEFLTYFQNEAQLEKSRLLSDRFSAERPKGSFSTLEIQRTEQGDSAMYLCASSMLQGGTEAFFGQGTRLTVV.

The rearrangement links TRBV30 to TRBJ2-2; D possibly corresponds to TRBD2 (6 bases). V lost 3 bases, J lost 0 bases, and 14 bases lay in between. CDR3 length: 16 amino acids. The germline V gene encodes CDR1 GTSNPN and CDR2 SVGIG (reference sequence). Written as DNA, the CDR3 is TGTGCCTGGAGACGCGGGGTTCTGGCGAACACCGGGGAGCTGTTTTTT. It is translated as CAWRRGVLANTGELFF.

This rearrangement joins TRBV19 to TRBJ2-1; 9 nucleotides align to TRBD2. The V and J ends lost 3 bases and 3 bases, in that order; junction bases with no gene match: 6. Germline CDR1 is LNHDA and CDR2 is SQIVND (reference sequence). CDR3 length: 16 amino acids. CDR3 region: CASSMPSGAGYNEQFF. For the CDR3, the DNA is TGTGCCAGTAGTATGCCTAGCGGGGCGGGCTACAATGAGCAGTTCTTC.

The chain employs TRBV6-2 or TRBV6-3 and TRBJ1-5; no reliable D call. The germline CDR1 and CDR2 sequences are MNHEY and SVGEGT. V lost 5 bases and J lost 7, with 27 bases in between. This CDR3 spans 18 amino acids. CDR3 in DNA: TGTGCCAGCAGTGCTAGCTCCTCGGGCCTGTCCCCATGGCAGCCCCAGCATTTT. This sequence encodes CASSASSSGLSPWQPQHF.

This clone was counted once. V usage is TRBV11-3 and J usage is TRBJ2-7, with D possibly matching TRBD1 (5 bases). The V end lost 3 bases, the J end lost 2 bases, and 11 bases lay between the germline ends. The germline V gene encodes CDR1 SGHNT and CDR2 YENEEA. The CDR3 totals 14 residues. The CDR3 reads CASSFGAPTYEQYF. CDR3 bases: TGTGCCAGCAGCTTTGGGGCCCCGACCTACGAGCAGTACTTC. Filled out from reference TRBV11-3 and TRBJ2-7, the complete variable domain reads EAGVVQSPRYKIIEKKQPVAFWCNPISGHNTLYWYLQNLGQGPELLIRYENEEAVDDSQLPKDRFSAERLKGVDSTLKIQPAELGDSAVYLCASSFGAPTYEQYFGPGTRLTVT.

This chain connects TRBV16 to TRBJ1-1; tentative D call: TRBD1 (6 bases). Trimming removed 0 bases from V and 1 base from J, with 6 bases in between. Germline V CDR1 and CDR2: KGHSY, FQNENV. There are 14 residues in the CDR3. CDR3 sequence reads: CASSQSTGNTEAFF. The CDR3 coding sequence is TGTGCCAGCAGCCAATCGACAGGGAACACTGAAGCTTTCTTT.